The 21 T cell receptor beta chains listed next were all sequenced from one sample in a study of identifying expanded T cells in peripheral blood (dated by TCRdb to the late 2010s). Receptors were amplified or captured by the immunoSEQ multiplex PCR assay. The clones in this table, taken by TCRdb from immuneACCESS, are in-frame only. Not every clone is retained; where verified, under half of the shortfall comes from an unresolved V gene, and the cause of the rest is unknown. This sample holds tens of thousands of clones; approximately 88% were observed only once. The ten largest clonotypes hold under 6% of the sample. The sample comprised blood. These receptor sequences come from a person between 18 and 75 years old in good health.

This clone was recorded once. The CDR3 loop is CAWSVQTGGNTGELFF. In DNA, the CDR3 is TGTGCCTGGAGTGTACAGACAGGGGGGAACACCGGGGAGCTGTTTTTT. The chain uses TRBV30 and TRBJ2-2; 9 bases fit TRBD1. Germline V gene sequence: CDR1 GTSNPN, CDR2 SVGIG (reference sequence). The length of the CDR3 is 16 residues. Trimming removed 0 bases from V and 1 base from J; junction bases left unmatched: 3. Looking up the rest from reference TRBV30 and TRBJ2-2 gives the full variable domain: SQTIHQWPATLVQPVGSPLSLECTVEGTSNPNLYWYRQAAGRGLQLLFYSVGIGQISSEVPQNLSASRPQDRQFILSSKKLLLSDSGFYLCAWSVQTGGNTGELFFGEGSRLTVL.

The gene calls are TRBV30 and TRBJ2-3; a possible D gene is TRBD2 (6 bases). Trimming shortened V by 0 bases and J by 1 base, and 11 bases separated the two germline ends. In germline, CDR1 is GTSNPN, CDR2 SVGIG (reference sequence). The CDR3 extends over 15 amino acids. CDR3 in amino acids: CAWSVRGGGTDTQYF. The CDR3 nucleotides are TGTGCCTGGAGTGTACGGGGCGGGGGCACAGATACGCAGTATTTT.

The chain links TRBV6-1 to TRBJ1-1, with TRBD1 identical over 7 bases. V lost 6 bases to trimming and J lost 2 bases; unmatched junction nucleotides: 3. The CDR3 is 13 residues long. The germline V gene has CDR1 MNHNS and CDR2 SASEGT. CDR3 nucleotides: TGTGCCAGCAGGCGGACAGGAAACACTGAAGCTTTCTTT. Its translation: CASRRTGNTEAFF.

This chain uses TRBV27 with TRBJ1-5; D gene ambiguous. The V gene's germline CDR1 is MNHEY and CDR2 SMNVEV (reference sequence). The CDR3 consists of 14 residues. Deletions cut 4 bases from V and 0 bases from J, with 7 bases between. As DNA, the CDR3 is TGTGCCAGCAGTTCAAGTAATAGCAATCAGCCCCAGCATTTT. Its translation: CASSSSNSNQPQHF.

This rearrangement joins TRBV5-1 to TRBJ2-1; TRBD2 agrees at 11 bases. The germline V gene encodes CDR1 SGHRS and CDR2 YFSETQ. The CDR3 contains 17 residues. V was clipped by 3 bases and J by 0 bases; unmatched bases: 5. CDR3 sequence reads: CASSSGTSGSSYNEQFF. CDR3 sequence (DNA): TGCGCCAGCAGCTCTGGGACTAGCGGAAGCTCCTACAATGAGCAGTTCTTC.

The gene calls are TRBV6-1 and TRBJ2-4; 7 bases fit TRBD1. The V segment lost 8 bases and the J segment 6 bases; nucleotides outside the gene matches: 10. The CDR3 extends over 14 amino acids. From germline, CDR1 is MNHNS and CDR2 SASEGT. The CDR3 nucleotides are TGTGCCAGCTCCCGGGACAGTGGGGCAAACATTCAGTACTTC. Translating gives CASSRDSGANIQYF.

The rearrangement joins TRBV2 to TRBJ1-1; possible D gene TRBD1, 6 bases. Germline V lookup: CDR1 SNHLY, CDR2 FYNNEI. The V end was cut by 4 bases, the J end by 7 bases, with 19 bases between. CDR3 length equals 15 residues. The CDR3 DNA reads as TGTGCCAGCAGTGCGCAGGGGCTAACATCTATTGAAGCTTTCTTT. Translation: CASSAQGLTSIEAFF.

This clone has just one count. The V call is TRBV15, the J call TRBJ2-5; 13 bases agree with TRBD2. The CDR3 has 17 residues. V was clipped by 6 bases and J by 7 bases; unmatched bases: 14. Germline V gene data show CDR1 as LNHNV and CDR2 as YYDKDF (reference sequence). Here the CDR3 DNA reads TGTGCCACCAGGCGGACTAGCGGGGGTATTGGGATTCGGACCCAGTACTTC. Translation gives CATRRTSGGIGIRTQYF.

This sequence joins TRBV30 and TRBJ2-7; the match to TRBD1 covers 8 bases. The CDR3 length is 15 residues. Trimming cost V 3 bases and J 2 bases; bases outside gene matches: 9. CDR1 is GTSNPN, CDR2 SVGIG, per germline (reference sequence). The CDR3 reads CAWRGVGTGAYEQYF. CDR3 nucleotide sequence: TGTGCCTGGAGAGGTGTGGGGACAGGAGCCTACGAGCAGTACTTC.

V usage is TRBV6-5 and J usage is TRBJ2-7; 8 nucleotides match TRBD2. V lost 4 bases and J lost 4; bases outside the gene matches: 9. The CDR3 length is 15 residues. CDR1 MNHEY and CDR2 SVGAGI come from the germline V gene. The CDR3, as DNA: TGTGCCAGCAGTTTGTTAGCGGGATCGTTTTACGAGCAGTACTTC. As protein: CASSLLAGSFYEQYF.

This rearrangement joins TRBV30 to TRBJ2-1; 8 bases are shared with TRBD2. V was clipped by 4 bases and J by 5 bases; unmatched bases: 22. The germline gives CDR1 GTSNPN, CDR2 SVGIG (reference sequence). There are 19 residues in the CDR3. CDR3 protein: CAWKASGWLGPGGDNEQFF. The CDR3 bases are TGTGCCTGGAAGGCTAGCGGGTGGTTGGGCCCGGGGGGCGACAATGAGCAGTTCTTC. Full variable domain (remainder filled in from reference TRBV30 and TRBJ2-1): SQTIHQWPATLVQPVGSPLSLECTVEGTSNPNLYWYRQAAGRGLQLLFYSVGIGQISSEVPQNLSASRPQDRQFILSSKKLLLSDSGFYLCAWKASGWLGPGGDNEQFFGPGTRLTVL.

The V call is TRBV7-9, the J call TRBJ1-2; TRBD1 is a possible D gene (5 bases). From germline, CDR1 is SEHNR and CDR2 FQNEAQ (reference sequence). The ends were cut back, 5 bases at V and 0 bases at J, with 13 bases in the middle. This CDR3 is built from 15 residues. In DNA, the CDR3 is TGTGCCAGCAGCCCGAAGACAGATACTAACTATGGCTACACCTTC. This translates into CASSPKTDTNYGYTF.

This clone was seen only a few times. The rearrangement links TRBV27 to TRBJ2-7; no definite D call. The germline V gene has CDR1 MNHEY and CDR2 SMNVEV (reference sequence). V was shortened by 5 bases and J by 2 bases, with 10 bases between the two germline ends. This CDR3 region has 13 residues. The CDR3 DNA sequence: TGTGCCAGCAGTCGGGCAATTGCCTACGAGCAGTACTTC. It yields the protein CASSRAIAYEQYF.

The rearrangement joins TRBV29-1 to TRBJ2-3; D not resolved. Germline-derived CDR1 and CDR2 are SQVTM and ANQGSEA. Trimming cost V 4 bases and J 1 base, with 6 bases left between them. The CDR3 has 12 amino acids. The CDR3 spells CSVGGGTDTQYF. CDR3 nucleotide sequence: TGCAGCGTTGGTGGGGGCACAGATACGCAGTATTTT.

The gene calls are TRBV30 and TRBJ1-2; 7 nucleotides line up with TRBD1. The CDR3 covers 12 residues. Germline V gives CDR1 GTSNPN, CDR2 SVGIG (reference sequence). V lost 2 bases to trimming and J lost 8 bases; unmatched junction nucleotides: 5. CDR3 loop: CAWSPTGVGYTF. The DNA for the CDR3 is TGTGCCTGGAGTCCTACAGGGGTCGGCTACACCTTC.

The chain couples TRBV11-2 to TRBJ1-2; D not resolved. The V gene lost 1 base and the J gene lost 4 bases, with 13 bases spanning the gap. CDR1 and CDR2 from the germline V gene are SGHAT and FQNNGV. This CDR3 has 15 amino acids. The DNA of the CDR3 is TGTGCCAGCAGCTTAGCCGACGGAGGTCTCTATGGCTACACCTTC. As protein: CASSLADGGLYGYTF.

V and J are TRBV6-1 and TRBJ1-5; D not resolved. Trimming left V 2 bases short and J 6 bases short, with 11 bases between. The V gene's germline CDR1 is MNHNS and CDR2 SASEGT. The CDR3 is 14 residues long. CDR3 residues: CASSEYPILQPQHF. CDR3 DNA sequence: TGTGCCAGCAGTGAATACCCCATACTTCAGCCCCAGCATTTT.

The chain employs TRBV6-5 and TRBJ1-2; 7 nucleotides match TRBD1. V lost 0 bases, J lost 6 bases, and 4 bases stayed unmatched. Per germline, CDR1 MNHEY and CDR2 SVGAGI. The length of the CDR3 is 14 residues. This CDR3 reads CASSYSRGGHGYTF. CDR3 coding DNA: TGTGCCAGCAGTTACTCCCGAGGGGGCCATGGCTACACCTTC.

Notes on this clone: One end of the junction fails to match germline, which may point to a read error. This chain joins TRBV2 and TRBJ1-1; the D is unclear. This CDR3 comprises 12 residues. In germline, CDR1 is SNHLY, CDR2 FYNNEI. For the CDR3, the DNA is TGTGCTAGCAACCGGGGGAACACTGAAGCTTTCTTT. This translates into CASNRGNTEAFF.

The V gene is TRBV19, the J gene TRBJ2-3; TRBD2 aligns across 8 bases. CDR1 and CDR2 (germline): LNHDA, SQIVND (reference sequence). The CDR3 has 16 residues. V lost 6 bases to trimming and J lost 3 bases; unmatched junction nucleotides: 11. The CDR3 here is CASSRIRREDTDTQYF. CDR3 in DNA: TGTGCCAGTAGCCGAATCAGGCGGGAGGATACAGATACGCAGTATTTT.

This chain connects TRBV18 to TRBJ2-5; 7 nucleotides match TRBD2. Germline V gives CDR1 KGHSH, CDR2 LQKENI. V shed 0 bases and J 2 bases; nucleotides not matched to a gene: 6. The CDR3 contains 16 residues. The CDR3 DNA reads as TGTGCCAGCTCACCACCCCTAGCGGTCACACAAGAGACCCAGTACTTC. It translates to CASSPPLAVTQETQYF.